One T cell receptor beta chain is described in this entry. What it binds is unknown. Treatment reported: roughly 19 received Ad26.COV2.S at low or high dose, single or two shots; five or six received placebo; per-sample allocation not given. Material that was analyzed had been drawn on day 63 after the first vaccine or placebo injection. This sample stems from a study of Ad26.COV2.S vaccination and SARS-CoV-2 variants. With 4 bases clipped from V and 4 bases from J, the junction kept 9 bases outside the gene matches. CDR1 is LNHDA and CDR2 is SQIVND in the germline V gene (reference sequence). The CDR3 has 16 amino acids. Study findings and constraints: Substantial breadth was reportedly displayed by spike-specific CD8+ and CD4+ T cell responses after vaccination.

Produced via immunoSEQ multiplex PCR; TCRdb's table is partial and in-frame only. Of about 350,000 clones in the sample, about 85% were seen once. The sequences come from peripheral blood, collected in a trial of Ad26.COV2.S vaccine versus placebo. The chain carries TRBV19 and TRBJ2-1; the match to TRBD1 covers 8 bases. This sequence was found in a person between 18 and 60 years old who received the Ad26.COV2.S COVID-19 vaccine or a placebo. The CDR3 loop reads CASSKTRDRPYNEQFF. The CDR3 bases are TGTGCCAGTAGTAAAACCCGGGACAGGCCATACAATGAGCAGTTCTTC.